This T cell receptor beta chain emerged from a study of T cell repertoires in cytomegalovirus infection. The overall study: Indications came from public TCR beta signatures; they pointed to CMV infection and to a matching HLA type.

Study findings and constraints: Carriers of CMV plus the relevant HLA were identified by cumulative public TCR beta family frequency. The ex vivo response was dominated by HLA-C-restricted CMV-specific TCR beta clonotypes.

TCRdb re-called the reads through MiXCR, storing one row per CDR3 protein. The sample has fewer than 200,000 distinct CDR3 sequences; about 20% are singletons. Germline V gene data show CDR1 as SQVTM and CDR2 as ANQGSEA. Trimming cost V 2 bases and J 0 bases, with 11 bases left between them. This CDR3 is 15 amino acids long. In regard to this clonotype: Its specificity is unknown.

The gene calls are TRBV29-1 and TRBJ2-1; D may be TRBD1 (5 bases). The origin of this receptor is a human donor in good health (CMV status not recorded). Some clones in this sample may be carry-over from other donors' samples. The specimen sequenced was PBMCs. CDR3 sequence: CSVEPGPSSYNEQFF. DNA for the CDR3: TGCAGCGTTGAACCAGGGCCGAGCTCCTACAATGAGCAGTTCTTC.